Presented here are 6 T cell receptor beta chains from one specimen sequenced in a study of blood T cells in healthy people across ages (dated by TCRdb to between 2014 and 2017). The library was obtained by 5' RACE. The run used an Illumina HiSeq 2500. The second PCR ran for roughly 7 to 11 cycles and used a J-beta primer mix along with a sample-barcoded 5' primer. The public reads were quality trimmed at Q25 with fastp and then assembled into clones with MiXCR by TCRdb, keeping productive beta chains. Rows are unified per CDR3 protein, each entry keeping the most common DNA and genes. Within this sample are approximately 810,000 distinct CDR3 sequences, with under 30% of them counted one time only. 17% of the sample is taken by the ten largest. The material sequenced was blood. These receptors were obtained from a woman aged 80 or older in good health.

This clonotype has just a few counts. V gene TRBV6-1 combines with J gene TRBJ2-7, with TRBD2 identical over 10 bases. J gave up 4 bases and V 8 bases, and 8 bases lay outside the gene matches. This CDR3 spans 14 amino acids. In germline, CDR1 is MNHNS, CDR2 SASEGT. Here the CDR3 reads CASRQRGGRYEQYF. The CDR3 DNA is TGTGCCAGCCGTCAGCGGGGGGGCCGGTACGAGCAGTACTTC.

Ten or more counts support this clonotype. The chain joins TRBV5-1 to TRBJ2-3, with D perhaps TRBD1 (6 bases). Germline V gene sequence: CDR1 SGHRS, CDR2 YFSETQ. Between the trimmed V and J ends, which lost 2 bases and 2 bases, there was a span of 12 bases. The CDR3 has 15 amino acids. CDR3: CASSFWQGYTDTQYF. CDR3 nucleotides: TGCGCCAGCAGCTTCTGGCAGGGGTACACAGATACGCAGTATTTT.

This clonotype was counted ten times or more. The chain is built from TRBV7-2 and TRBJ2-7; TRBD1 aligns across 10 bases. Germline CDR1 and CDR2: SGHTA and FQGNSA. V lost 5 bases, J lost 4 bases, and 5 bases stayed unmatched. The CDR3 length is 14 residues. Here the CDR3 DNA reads TGTGCCAGCAGCCTTGACAGGGGGCCGTACGAGCAGTACTTC. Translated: CASSLDRGPYEQYF.

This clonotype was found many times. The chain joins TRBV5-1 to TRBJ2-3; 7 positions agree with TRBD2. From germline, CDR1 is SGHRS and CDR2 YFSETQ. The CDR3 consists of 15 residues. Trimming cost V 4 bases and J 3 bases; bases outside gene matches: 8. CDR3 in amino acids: CASSPLGGETDTQYF. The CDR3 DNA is TGCGCCAGCAGCCCCCTGGGGGGGGAGACAGATACGCAGTATTTT.

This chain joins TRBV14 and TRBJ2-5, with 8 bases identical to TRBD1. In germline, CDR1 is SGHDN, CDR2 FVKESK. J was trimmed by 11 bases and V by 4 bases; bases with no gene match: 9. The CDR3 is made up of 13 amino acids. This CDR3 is CASSRNRGNGQYF. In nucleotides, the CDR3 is TGTGCCAGCAGCCGGAACAGGGGGAATGGGCAGTACTTC.

The CDR3 loop reads CATSREGGGELFF. CDR3 DNA sequence: TGTGCCACCAGCAGAGAGGGTGGCGGGGAGCTGTTTTTT. The chain carries TRBV15 and TRBJ2-2, with D uncertain. Trimming removed 0 bases from V and 7 bases from J, with 6 bases in between. Germline loops: CDR1 LNHNV, CDR2 YYDKDF (reference sequence). The CDR3 spans 13 residues.